Sequencing of this T cell receptor beta chain was carried out in a study of blood T cell repertoires in COVID-19. Study details: Spain, Italy and the United States supplied samples that represented acute and convalescent COVID-19. T cells, B-cell-depleted T cells, or PBMCs provided the cDNA or gDNA that served as material.

In the authors' workflow: Scientists estimated how many nucleated cells there were by amplifying reference gene primers. The table came from immunoSEQ multiplex PCR; TCRdb's copy has only in-frame clones and leaves some out. D and trimming were read from the DNA, whereas the V and J calls and clone size are those reported in that table. In the table there are 330,000 or so clones, approximately 86% of which are singletons. This clone has just a few counts. The CDR3 length is 14 residues. Looked up from germline, CDR1 is SGHNT and CDR2 is YENEEA. The V and J ends lost 1 base and 1 base respectively, with 7 bases between them. It was during active infection that Seattle patients were enrolled and then longitudinally followed.

The clonotype comes from a man aged 30 to 45 with COVID-19, enrolled during active disease. This chain connects TRBV11-3 to TRBJ1-1; D remains ambiguous. The sequenced material came from peripheral blood. The CDR3 DNA reads TGTGCCAGCAGCTTAGGCGGAACGAACACTGAAGCTTTCTTT. Its protein is CASSLGGTNTEAFF. The complete variable domain, with remaining parts taken from reference TRBV11-3 and TRBJ1-1, reads EAGVVQSPRYKIIEKKQPVAFWCNPISGHNTLYWYLQNLGQGPELLIRYENEEAVDDSQLPKDRFSAERLKGVDSTLKIQPAELGDSAVYLCASSLGGTNTEAFFGQGTRLTVV.